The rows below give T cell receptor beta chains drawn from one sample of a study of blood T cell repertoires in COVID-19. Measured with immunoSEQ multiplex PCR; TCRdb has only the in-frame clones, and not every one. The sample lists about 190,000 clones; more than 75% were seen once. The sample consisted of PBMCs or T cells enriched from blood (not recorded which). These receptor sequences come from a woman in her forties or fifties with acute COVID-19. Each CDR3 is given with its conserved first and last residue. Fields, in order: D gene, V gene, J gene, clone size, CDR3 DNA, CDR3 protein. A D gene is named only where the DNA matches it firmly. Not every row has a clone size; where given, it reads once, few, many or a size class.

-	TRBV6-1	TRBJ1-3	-	TGTGCCAGCAGTGATATCCTCTCTGGAAACACCATATATTTT	CASSDILSGNTIYF
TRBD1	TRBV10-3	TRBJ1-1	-	TGTGCCATCAGCCTGACAGGGGGCAAGGACACTGAAGCTTTCTTT	CAISLTGGKDTEAFF
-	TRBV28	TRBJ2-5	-	TGTGCCAGCAGTCAACTGGGACTTGCCGAAGAGACCCAGTACTTC	CASSQLGLAEETQYF
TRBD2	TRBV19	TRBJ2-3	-	TGTGCCAGTAGTAGTGCTAGCGGGGGTACAGATACGCAGTATTTT	CASSSASGGTDTQYF
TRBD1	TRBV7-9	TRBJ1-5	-	TGTGCCAGCAGCCGAGCCGGGACAGGGGATAATCAGCCCCAGCATTTT	CASSRAGTGDNQPQHF
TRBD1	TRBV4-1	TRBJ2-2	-	TGCGCCAGCAGCCGAACCCCAGGGGGTCGAAACACCGGGGAGCTGTTTTTT	CASSRTPGGRNTGELFF
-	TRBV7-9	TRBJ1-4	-	TGTGCCAGCAGCAATCGGGACTCTACTGAAAAACTGTTTTTT	CASSNRDSTEKLFF
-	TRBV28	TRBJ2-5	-	TGTGCCAGCAGTTTACAGGAGACCCAGTACTTC	CASSLQETQYF
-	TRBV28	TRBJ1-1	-	TGTGCCAGCAGTTCCCCATCCTTGTGGGCGGGGACTGAAGCTTTCTTT	CASSSPSLWAGTEAFF
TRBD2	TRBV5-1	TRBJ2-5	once	TGCGCCAGCAGCTTTAATTTGGGGCAGCGGGGGGCGAGAGGAGAGACCCAGTACTTC	CASSFNLGQRGARGETQYF
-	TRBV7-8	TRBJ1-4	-	TGTGCCAGCAGCCCACGGAGGCGTGAAAAACTGTTTTTT	CASSPRRREKLFF
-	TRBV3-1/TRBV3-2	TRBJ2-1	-	TGTGCCAGCAGCCAGTTCCTTAACAATGAGCAGTTCTTC	CASSQFLNNEQFF
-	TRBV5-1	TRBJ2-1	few	TGCGCCAGCAGCCCAAACTGGGCAGGGGCCCGCACACAGTTCTTC	CASSPNWAGARTQFF
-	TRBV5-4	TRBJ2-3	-	TGTGCCAGCAGCTTGGTACATAGCACAGATACGCAGTATTTT	CASSLVHSTDTQYF
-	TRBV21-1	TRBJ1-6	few	TGTGCCAGCAGCCCGGACTTTTCTAATTCACCCCTCCACTTT	CASSPDFSNSPLHF
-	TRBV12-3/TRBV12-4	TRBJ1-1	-	TGTGCCAGCAGCGTCAGGGCTGAAGCTTTCTTT	CASSVRAEAFF
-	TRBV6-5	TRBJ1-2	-	TGTGCCAGCAGTTACTCGATACAGGGCTTTGGCTACACCTTC	CASSYSIQGFGYTF
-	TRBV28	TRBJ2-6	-	TGTGCCAGCAGTCCCCTACCGAGGTTCGGGGCCAACGTCCTGACTTTC	CASSPLPRFGANVLTF
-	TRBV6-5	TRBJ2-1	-	TGTGCCAGCAGGACGGGTCTCTACAATGAGCAGTTCTTC	CASRTGLYNEQFF
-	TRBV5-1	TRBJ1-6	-	TGCGCCAGCAGCGCCAGGGTTAGGAGCTCCTATAATTCACCCCTCCACTTT	CASSARVRSSYNSPLHF
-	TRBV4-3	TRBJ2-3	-	TGCGCCAGCAGCCAAGACGGCCTTAGCGCAGATACGCAGTATTTT	CASSQDGLSADTQYF
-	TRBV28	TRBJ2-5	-	TGTGCCACGCACCTTGAGGCCTCACGGGAGACCCAGTACTTC	CATHLEASRETQYF
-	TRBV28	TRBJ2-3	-	TGTGCCAGCAGTTTCAGCGCCCACACAGATACGCAGTATTTT	CASSFSAHTDTQYF
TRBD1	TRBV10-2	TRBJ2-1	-	TGCGCCACCCAGGACAGGAGCTCCTACAATGAGCAGTTCTTC	CATQDRSSYNEQFF
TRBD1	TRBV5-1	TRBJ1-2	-	TGCGCCAGCAGCTTGGCCGAGGACAGGTCGTATGGCTACACCTTC	CASSLAEDRSYGYTF
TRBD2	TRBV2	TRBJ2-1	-	TGTGCCAGCAGTGAAGACCTAGCGGGGGGACTCAATGAGCAGTTCTTC	CASSEDLAGGLNEQFF
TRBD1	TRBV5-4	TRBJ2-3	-	TGTGCCAGCAGCCAATATGACAGGGAGACAGATACGCAGTATTTT	CASSQYDRETDTQYF
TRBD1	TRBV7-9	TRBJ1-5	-	TGTGCCAGCAGCCGGACCGGGACAGGTTATCAGCCCCAGCATTTT	CASSRTGTGYQPQHF
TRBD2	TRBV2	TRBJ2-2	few	TGTGCCAGCAGGGAAAAGGGACTAGCGGGATTTTCGGCCAGGAACACCGGGGAGCTGTTTTTT	CASREKGLAGFSARNTGELFF
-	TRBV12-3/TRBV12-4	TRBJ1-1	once	TGTGCCAGCAGTCTTCCCCCGAACACTGAAGCTTTCTTT	CASSLPPNTEAFF
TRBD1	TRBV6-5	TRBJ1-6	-	TGTGCCAGCAGTACCCCACAGGGGGCGCAGTCACCCCTCCACTTT	CASSTPQGAQSPLHF
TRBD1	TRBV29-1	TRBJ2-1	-	TGCAGCGTTGAACAGGGGGCCGGGGAGCAGTTCTTC	CSVEQGAGEQFF
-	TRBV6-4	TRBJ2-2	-	TGTGCCAGCAGCCCTTCTAGGGAGGCCGGGGAGCTGTTTTTT	CASSPSREAGELFF
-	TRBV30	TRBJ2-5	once	TGTGCCTGGAAGGCAGGCCAAGAGACCCAGTACTTC	CAWKAGQETQYF
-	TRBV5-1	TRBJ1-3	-	TGCGCCAGCAGCGTAGACTCTGGAAACACCATATATTTT	CASSVDSGNTIYF
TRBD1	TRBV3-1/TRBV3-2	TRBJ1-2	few	TGTGCCAGCAGCCAAGGCGGACAGGGTAGGTCTGGCTACACCTTC	CASSQGGQGRSGYTF
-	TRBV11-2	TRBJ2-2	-	TGTGCCAGCAGCTTTTGGGCAGCGAACACCGGGGAGCTGTTTTTT	CASSFWAANTGELFF
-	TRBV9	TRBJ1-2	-	TGTGCCAGCAGCGCCCAGGGTCTTTTGTATGGCTACACCTTC	CASSAQGLLYGYTF
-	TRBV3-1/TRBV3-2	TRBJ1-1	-	TGTGCCAGCTCACCTCTACGCGGTGGGACTGAAGCTTTCTTT	CASSPLRGGTEAFF
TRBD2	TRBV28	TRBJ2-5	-	TGTGCCAGCAGTTCCCGTATAGGGGCGGGGGGAGAGACCCAGTACTTC	CASSSRIGAGGETQYF
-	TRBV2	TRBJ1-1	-	TGTGCCATCCCCTTCCCGGACAGAAAACTGAACACTGAAGCTTTCTTT	CAIPFPDRKLNTEAFF
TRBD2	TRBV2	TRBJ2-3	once	TGTGCCAGCACCGTTCTAGCGGAAGGCCTCACAGATACGCAGTATTTT	CASTVLAEGLTDTQYF
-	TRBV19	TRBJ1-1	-	TGTGCCAGTTGTAAGACCCTTTGGGGCGAGATGAACACTGAAGCTTTCTTT	CASCKTLWGEMNTEAFF
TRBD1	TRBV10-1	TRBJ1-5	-	TGCGCCAGCAGTTCCGGGACAGGGAGTCAGCCCCAGCATTTT	CASSSGTGSQPQHF